This entry features one TCR beta chain sequence. Its antigen is not identified. The junction differs from germline at one of its ends, possibly a read error. For each extraction, RNA and DNA were obtained together from 20-30 mg of unsorted bulk tissue. Patients diagnosed with primary liver carcinoma received treatment through surgical resection. Making TCR beta cDNA involved approximately 480 ng total RNA and a constant-region primer. Three-round nested multiplex PCR performed with slightly modified ARM-PCR produced the TCR beta libraries. TCRdb reanalysed the multiplex PCR reads using MiXCR and keeps one entry per CDR3 protein. The sample shows approximately 88,000 distinct CDR3 sequences, approximately 68% of them seen only once. The data belong to a study of tumor-infiltrating lymphocytes in primary liver carcinoma. Study-level information: The study included patients who were men and women aged 30 to 69 years. General observations from the study: Blood had a significantly lower top-250-clone fraction than tumors did (p = 0.039). For tumor-adjacent and tumor-blood pairs, overlap was less than that seen for tumor region pairs.

This receptor was identified in a man aged 40-49 years with primary liver carcinoma and hepatitis B virus infection. Material: tumor-adjacent normal liver tissue.

This chain's CDR3 is CASSGGRGIDTHYF. The CDR3 region has the DNA TGCGCCAGCAGCGGCGGGAGGGGGATAGATACGCACTATTTT. This rearrangement joins TRBV4-1 to TRBJ2-3; TRBD2 agrees at 9 bases. The CDR3 totals 14 residues. Germline V gene sequence: CDR1 MGHRA, CDR2 YSYEKL.